This TCR beta chain originates from a study of shared clonotypes between healthy human individuals. CD45RA+ naive and CD45RA-negative memory subsets were separated from CD4+ cells. Per the study methods: In the immunoSEQ data, sequences were junction-only and lacked quality scores, so filtering differed. TCRdb keeps only in-frame clones here, not all; method: immunoSEQ multiplex PCR. The V and J calls and clone size were taken over from that table, and D and trimming were inferred from the DNA. The sample consists of 2 million to 2.5 million clones, approximately 93% of them appearing once. V lost 5 bases and J lost 7, with 9 bases in between. From germline, CDR1 is ENHRY and CDR2 SYGVKD. This CDR3 is built from 12 residues.

The gene calls are TRBV10-3 and TRBJ2-1; D is possibly TRBD1 (5 bases). The receptor comes from a man between 18 and 35 years old in good health. Some clones in this sample may be carry-over from other donors' samples. The specimen sequenced was naive CD4+ T cells from PBMCs. The subset is: CD45RA+ positively selected. The CDR3: CAISSQGNEQFF. CDR3 DNA: TGTGCCATCAGTTCCCAGGGAAATGAGCAGTTCTTC.